One sample yielded the 12 T cell receptor beta chains listed below, sequenced in a study of shared clonotypes between healthy human individuals (TCRdb year 2020). The library was prepared using the immunoSEQ multiplex PCR assay. This is the immuneACCESS table as TCRdb keeps it, with only in-frame sequences that have V and J called. A part of the clones is gone; compared with another copy, unresolved V genes explain less than half, and the rest is unexplained. The sample records about 490,000 clones, roughly four fifths of which are singletons. The ten largest clones represent roughly 13% of the sample. Sequencing was done on a sample of PBMCs. Receptors originate from a woman between 35 and 50 years old in good health. Some clones in this sample may be carry-over from other donors' samples.

J is TRBJ2-2 and V is TRBV30; 10 bases fit TRBD1. Germline lookup yields CDR1 GTSNPN and CDR2 SVGIG (reference sequence). V lost 1 base to trimming and J lost 4 bases; unmatched junction nucleotides: 6. The CDR3 covers 16 residues. Written as DNA, the CDR3 is TGTGCCTGGAGTGGCCGGACAGGGGGGCCCACCGGGGAGCTGTTTTTT. It codes for CAWSGRTGGPTGELFF.

The J gene is TRBJ2-5, the V gene TRBV29-1; TRBD1 matches at 9 bases. The J call may be wrong; the DNA end is better matched by TRBJ2-7. CDR3 length: 13 residues. Per germline, CDR1 SQVTM and CDR2 ANQGSEA. CDR3 in amino acids: CSATGTGLYEQYF. As DNA, the CDR3 is TGCAGCGCAACCGGGACAGGGTTGTACGAGCAGTACTTC.

The chain uses TRBV28 and TRBJ2-6; 10 bases are a match to TRBD1. The germline V gene has CDR1 MDHEN and CDR2 SYDVKM. This CDR3 has 18 amino acids. J gave up 0 bases and V 6 bases, and 8 bases lay outside the gene matches. The CDR3 coding sequence is TGTGCCAGCAGAGGGGACAGGGGCTTACTCTCTGGGGCCAACGTCCTGACTTTC. It encodes CASRGDRGLLSGANVLTF.

The V and J genes are TRBV12-5 and TRBJ1-2; D not resolved. Germline lookup yields CDR1 LGHNT and CDR2 FRNRAP. Deletions cut 3 bases from V and 8 bases from J, with 10 bases between. CDR3 length equals 12 residues. DNA for the CDR3: TGTGCTAGTGGTTTTGGAGGGTACGGCTACACCTTC. Translation gives CASGFGGYGYTF.

This clone was observed a few times. V is TRBV11-2 and J is TRBJ2-7; 11 positions agree with TRBD2. V lost 2 bases and J lost 6; bases outside the gene matches: 9. The CDR3 runs 16 residues. Germline V gene lookup returns CDR1 SGHAT and CDR2 FQNNGV. In nucleotides, the CDR3 is TGTGCCAGCAGCTTATTTATGGTAGCGGGAGGGCGCGAGCAGTACTTC. It yields the protein CASSLFMVAGGREQYF.

In its sample, this clone was seen once. This chain uses TRBV6-1 with TRBJ1-2, with 10 bases identical to TRBD1. Germline-derived CDR1 and CDR2 are MNHNS and SASEGT. This CDR3 is 14 amino acids long. Trimming cost V 6 bases and J 8 bases; bases outside gene matches: 9. The CDR3 bases are TGTGCCAGCAGCTCCGACAGGGGGCTCGGGGGCTACACCTTC. Residues: CASSSDRGLGGYTF.

CDR3 nucleotide sequence: TGTGCCAGCTCACCACCCTCTTTCTCCTACAATGAGCAGTTCTTC. This codes for CASSPPSFSYNEQFF. J is TRBJ2-1 and V is TRBV18; no firm D call. Between the trimmed V and J ends, which lost 0 bases and 0 bases, there was a span of 6 bases. There are 15 residues in the CDR3. The germline CDR1 and CDR2 sequences are KGHSH and LQKENI.

The chain couples TRBV11-2 to TRBJ2-7; D is ambiguous. CDR3 length: 16 residues. Germline-derived CDR1 and CDR2 are SGHAT and FQNNGV. Trimming removed 1 base from V and 0 bases from J, with 13 bases in between. CDR3 DNA sequence: TGTGCCAGCAGCTTAGTGATAGGGCGATACTCCTACGAGCAGTACTTC. Protein: CASSLVIGRYSYEQYF.

This clone was detected a few times. This chain uses TRBV29-1 with TRBJ2-7; D is possibly TRBD1 (6 bases). TRBJ2-5 matches the DNA end more closely, so the J call is doubtful. Germline-derived CDR1 and CDR2 are SQVTM and ANQGSEA. The CDR3 has 12 residues. The CDR3 loop reads CSVGQNQETQYF. Written as DNA, the CDR3 is TGCAGCGTCGGACAGAACCAAGAGACCCAGTACTTC.

Concerning this clone: Other DNA sequences from this sample encode an identical CDR3 as well. This chain connects TRBV18 to TRBJ2-7; the match to TRBD2 covers 15 bases. Germline V gene lookup returns CDR1 KGHSH and CDR2 LQKENI. The CDR3 length is 16 residues. Losses at the gene ends were 3 bases for V and 1 base for J; bases not matched to a gene: 1. CDR3 nucleotides: TGTGCCAGCTCACCGGGACTAGCGGGGGGTTCCTACGAGCAGTACTTC. This encodes CASSPGLAGGSYEQYF. Full variable domain (outside the CDR3, taken from reference TRBV18 and TRBJ2-7): NAGVMQNPRHLVRRRGQEARLRCSPMKGHSHVYWYRQLPEEGLKFMVYLQKENIIDESGMPKERFSAEFPKEGPSILRIQQVVRGDSAAYFCASSPGLAGGSYEQYFGPGTRLTVT.

The chain recombines TRBV10-3 with TRBJ2-3, with TRBD2 matching 8 bases. CDR3 length equals 16 residues. With 3 bases clipped from V and 4 bases from J, the junction kept 9 bases outside the gene matches. The germline gives CDR1 ENHRY, CDR2 SYGVKD. The CDR3 sequence: CAISEPGLVGADTQYF. CDR3 in DNA: TGTGCCATCAGTGAACCGGGACTAGTAGGTGCAGATACGCAGTATTTT.

The chain couples TRBV6-1 to TRBJ2-1; D gene unclear. CDR1 and CDR2 from the germline V gene are MNHNS and SASEGT. Trimming left V 0 bases short and J 1 base short, with 7 bases between. The CDR3 consists of 15 residues. The CDR3 DNA reads TGTGCCAGCAGTGAAGCGCCGGAGTCCTACAATGAGCAGTTCTTC. Its translation: CASSEAPESYNEQFF.